This is a list of T cell receptor beta chains from one sample in a study of blood T cell repertoires in COVID-19. The assay was immunoSEQ multiplex PCR, and TCRdb's table has in-frame clones only and misses some. This table holds approximately 300,000 clones, about 89% found once. Specimen: peripheral blood. The receptor source for this set is a man aged 40-49 years with acute or convalescent COVID-19. Each CDR3 is given with its conserved first and last residue. A D gene is named only where the DNA matches it firmly. Not all rows give a size; the values are once, few, many and, for expanded clones, a class.

j_call clone_size d_call v_call cdr3_nt cdr3_aa
TRBJ2-7 - - TRBV6-2/TRBV6-3 TGTGCCAGCAGTTACTCGCCCCAGGGGAGAGAGCAGTACTTC CASSYSPQGREQYF
TRBJ1-2 - TRBD1 TRBV3-1/TRBV3-2 TGTGCCAGCAGCCCCGGTAGAGGGGGCAGCTATGGCTACACCTTC CASSPGRGGSYGYTF
TRBJ2-5 few TRBD1 TRBV7-9 TGTGCCAGCAGCTTATCAGGGGGCCGGGAGACCCAGTACTTC CASSLSGGRETQYF
TRBJ2-1 - TRBD2 TRBV5-1 TGCGCCAGCAGAGGGGGTGGGACTAGCGACGAGCAGTTCTTC CASRGGGTSDEQFF
TRBJ1-4 - - TRBV6-5 TGTGCCAGCAGCGCCGGGAACCGAGGTGAAAAACTGTTTTTT CASSAGNRGEKLFF
TRBJ1-2 - - TRBV3-1/TRBV3-2 TGTGCCAGCAGCCAAGATGTCAAATCCTATGGCTACACCTTC CASSQDVKSYGYTF
TRBJ1-3 - - TRBV5-4 TGTGCCAGCAGCACCGAGGATAGCTCTGGAAACACCATATATTTT CASSTEDSSGNTIYF
TRBJ1-2 - - TRBV3-1/TRBV3-2 TGTGCCAGCAGCCGTCGGGGTCAAGGGAACTATGGCTACACCTTC CASSRRGQGNYGYTF
TRBJ2-1 - TRBD1 TRBV13 TGTGCCAGCAGTTTTTACAGGGGTAGAAATGAGCAGTTCTTC CASSFYRGRNEQFF
TRBJ1-1 - - TRBV11-2 TGTGCCAGCAGCTTCGCGGGGGGGACTGAAGCTTTCTTT CASSFAGGTEAFF
TRBJ1-6 - - TRBV6-6 TGTGCCAGCAGTTATGAAGCACTCTCACCCCTCCACTTT CASSYEALSPLHF
TRBJ1-5 - - TRBV12-5 TGTGCTAGTGGGAGGAATCAGCCCCAGCATTTT CASGRNQPQHF
TRBJ2-7 few TRBD2 TRBV7-2 TGTGCCAGCAGCCCGCGGACTAGCGGGGGGGCGGTGTACGAGCAGTACTTC CASSPRTSGGAVYEQYF
TRBJ2-4 - TRBD2 TRBV5-4 TGTGCCAGCAGCCCCGGACTAGCGGGGGGCGGCTTGGGAAACATTCAGTACTTC CASSPGLAGGGLGNIQYF
TRBJ2-3 - - TRBV19 TGTGCCAGTAGGTCAGGGTCGGCCACAGATACGCAGTATTTT CASRSGSATDTQYF
TRBJ1-1 once TRBD1 TRBV5-1 TGCGCCAGCAGCCCGAACCCGGGACAGCTGAACACTGAAGCTTTCTTT CASSPNPGQLNTEAFF
TRBJ1-3 - - TRBV5-8 TGTGCCAGCAGCTTCGGTCGAAACACCATATATTTT CASSFGRNTIYF
TRBJ2-3 - - TRBV24-1 TGTGCCACCAGTGACCTCCGGACACCGTTTAGCACAGATACGCAGTATTTT CATSDLRTPFSTDTQYF
TRBJ2-1 - TRBD2 TRBV5-1 TGCGCCAGCAGCTTGGGGGGACTAGCGGGGGCTGGCAATGAGCAGTTCTTC CASSLGGLAGAGNEQFF
TRBJ1-3 - - TRBV29-1 TGCAGCGGTCAGTCTTCTGGAAACACCATATATTTT CSGQSSGNTIYF
TRBJ2-2 - TRBD1 TRBV19 TGTGCCAGTACCAGGGGGACAGGGGTCACCGGGGAGCTGTTTTTT CASTRGTGVTGELFF
TRBJ1-2 once - TRBV11-2 TGTGCCAGCAGTTCGGGACTCAACTATGGCTACACCTTC CASSSGLNYGYTF
TRBJ2-3 - - TRBV10-3 TGTGCCATCAGTGAGAACCAAGCGGTCACAGATACGCAGTATTTT CAISENQAVTDTQYF